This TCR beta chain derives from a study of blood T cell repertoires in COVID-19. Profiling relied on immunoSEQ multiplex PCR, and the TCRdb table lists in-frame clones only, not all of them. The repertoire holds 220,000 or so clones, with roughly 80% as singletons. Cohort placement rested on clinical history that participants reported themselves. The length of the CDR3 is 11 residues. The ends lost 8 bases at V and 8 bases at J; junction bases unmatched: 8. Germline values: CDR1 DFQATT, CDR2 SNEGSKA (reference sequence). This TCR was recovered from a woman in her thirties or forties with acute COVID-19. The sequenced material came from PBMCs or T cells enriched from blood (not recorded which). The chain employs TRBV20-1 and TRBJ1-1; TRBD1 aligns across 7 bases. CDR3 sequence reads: CSPGQTGEAFF. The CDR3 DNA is TGCAGTCCCGGTCAGACAGGGGAAGCTTTCTTT.